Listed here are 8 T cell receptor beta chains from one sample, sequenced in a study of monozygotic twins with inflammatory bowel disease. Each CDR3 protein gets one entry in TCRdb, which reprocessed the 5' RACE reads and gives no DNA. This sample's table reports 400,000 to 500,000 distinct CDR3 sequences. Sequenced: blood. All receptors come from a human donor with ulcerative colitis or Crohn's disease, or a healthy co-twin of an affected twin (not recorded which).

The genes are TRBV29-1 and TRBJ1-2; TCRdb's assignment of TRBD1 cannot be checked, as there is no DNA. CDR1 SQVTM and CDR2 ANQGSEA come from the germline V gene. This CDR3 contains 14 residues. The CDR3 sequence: CSVVPGQGVYGYTF. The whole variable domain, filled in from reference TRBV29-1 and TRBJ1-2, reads SAVISQKPSRDICQRGTSLTIQCQVDSQVTMMFWYRQQPGQSLTLIATANQGSEATYESGFVIDKFPISRPNLTFSTLTVSNMSPEDSSIYLCSVVPGQGVYGYTFGSGTRLTVV.

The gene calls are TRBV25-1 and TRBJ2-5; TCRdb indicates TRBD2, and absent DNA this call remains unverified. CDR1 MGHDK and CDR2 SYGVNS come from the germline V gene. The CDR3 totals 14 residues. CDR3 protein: CASTSSGNWATQYF.

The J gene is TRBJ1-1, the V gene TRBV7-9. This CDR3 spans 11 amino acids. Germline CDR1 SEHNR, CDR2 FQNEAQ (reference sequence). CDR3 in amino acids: CASLGHTEAFF.

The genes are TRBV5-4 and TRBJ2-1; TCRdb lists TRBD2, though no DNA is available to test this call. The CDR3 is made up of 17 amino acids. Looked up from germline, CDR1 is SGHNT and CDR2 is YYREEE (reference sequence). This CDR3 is CASSFSSGSHLYNEQFF.

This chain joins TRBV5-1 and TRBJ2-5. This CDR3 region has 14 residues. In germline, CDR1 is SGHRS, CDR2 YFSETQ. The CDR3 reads CASSLFAIKETQYF.

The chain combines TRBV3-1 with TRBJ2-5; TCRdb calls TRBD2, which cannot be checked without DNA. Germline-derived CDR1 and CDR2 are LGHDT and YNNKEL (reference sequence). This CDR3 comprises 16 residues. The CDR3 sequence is CASSQGGTSVQETQYF.

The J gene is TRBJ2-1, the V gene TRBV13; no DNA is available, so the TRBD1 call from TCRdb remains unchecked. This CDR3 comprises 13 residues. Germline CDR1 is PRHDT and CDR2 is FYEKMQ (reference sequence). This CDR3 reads CASSRQGYNEQFF.

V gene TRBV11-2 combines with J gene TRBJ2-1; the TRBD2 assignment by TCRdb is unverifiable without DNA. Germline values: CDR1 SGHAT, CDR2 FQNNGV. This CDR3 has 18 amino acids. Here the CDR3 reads CASSGPPGLRSSYNEQFF.